The following is a T cell receptor beta chain sequence with its context. Its antigen target is currently unknown. No qualities accompany the bases; no much larger clone lies one base away. The record originates from a study of T cell responses to AZD1222 COVID-19 vaccine (dated by TCRdb to about 2021). About the full investigation: AZD1222 recipients whose second dose came at about 4 weeks and those whose second dose came at about 12 weeks were combined into one group, since spike-specific TCR depth and breadth did not differ between the two schedules. Enrollment into the trials was organized by age into subgroups of 18-55, 56-69 and 70-plus years, and those subgroups contained about 160, 30 and 59 TCR-sequenced participants, respectively. TCR sequencing was performed for 233 trial participants, of whom roughly 200 were given two doses of AZD1222 and around 26 were given two doses of MenACWY control vaccine. Points the paper makes about the study in general: Reportedly, almost half of the unique spike-specific TCRs recognized epitopes lying outside the regions that are mutated in the B.1.351 and B.1.1.7 variants. Participants were mostly white British, with more females than males. The authors suggested clonal diversity may have been underestimated. The 56-69-year group was small, and its depth increase did not reach significance, likely because of low power. Because no day 14 peak-response samples were available, the repertoires could be characterized only after the peak T cell response. After two AZD1222 doses, spike-specific TCR breadth and depth were significantly higher than at day 0 and than in MenACWY recipients. Vaccine-associated CD4 TCRs spanned the whole spike protein, with dominant responses in regions 160-218 and 743-854. Only six AZD1222 recipients were SARS-CoV-2 seropositive at baseline, limiting conclusions about previously exposed vaccinees.

Per the publication, the time point label means: baseline before first vaccination. Vaccinee samples came from UK trials COV001 and COV002, including a single-blind randomized controlled phase 2/3 trial of AZD1222 (ChAdOx1 nCoV-19) in healthy adults. For TCRbeta chain sequencing, PBMC samples were collected from trial participants at day 0 and at day 28 after the second dose. The CDR3 regions of human TCRbeta chains were analyzed by immunosequencing. The authors' analysis ran thus. Repertoire TCRs were checked for matches against a reference library of SARS-CoV-2-specific TCRs that had been generated using the MIRA antigen-specificity platform. Breadth was defined as the fraction of unique TCRs that were SARS-CoV-2-associated. Depth was defined as the fraction of total T cells that were SARS-CoV-2-associated. Using the MIRA data, every spike-specific TCR was mapped to the spike region that the TCR reacted to and assigned to either a CD4 or a CD8 class. Log10-transformed breadth and depth values were compared by one-way ANOVA with Sidak's multiple comparisons tests. TCRdb took over this immuneACCESS table, retaining in-frame rearrangements with V and J assigned. Such tables are incomplete; in checked studies, under half of the missing clones stem from an unresolved V gene, and the remainder is unexplained. V, J and clone size were drawn from that table, and D and trimming were deduced from the DNA. The sample data list under 150,000 clones, and approximately 90% of these were observed just once. The ten biggest clones cover approximately 1% of the sample.

The TCR comes from an adult in good health. The sequenced sample was peripheral blood, obtained on day 0 of AZD1222 vaccination.

The DNA reads as follows: TGTGCCACCACGGGGACTAGCAGCAGGACCCAGTACTTC. It encodes CATTGTSSRTQYF. The rearrangement joined TRBV2 to TRBJ2-5, and TRBD2 matches 9 of the central bases. The CDR1 and CDR2 encoded by the germline V gene are SNHLY and FYNNEI. The CDR3 goes from the cysteine to the phenylalanine over 13 residues. The retained sequence is limited to the CDR3, 39 bases, with the frame set at the first base. For this chain, trimming is 10 bases at the V end and 7 bases at the J end, and the number of junction bases without a gene match is 10.